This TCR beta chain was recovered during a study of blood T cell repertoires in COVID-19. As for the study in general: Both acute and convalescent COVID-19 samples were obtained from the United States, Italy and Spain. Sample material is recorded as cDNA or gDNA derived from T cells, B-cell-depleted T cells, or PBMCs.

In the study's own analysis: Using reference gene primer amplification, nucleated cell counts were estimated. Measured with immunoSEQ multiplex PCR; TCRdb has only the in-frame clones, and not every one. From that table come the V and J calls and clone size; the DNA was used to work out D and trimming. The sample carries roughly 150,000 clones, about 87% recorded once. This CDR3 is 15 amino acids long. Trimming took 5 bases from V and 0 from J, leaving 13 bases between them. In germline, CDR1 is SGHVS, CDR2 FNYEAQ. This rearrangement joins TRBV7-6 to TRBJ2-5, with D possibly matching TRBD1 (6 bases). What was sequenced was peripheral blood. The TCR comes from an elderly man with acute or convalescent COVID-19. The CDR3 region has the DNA TGTGCCAGCAGCGCGTCCGGGACAAACCAAGAGACCCAGTACTTC. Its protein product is CASSASGTNQETQYF.